The 30 T cell receptor beta chains in this list originate from one sample, sequenced in a study of blood T cell repertoires in COVID-19. Clones were read by immunoSEQ multiplex PCR, and TCRdb kept only the in-frame ones, dropping some. This table holds under 500,000 clones, 70% to 90% found once. The source material was PBMCs or T cells enriched from blood (not recorded which). The source of these receptors is a woman between 18 and 29 years old with acute COVID-19.

CDR3: CASSQNSQRLDTEAFF. The CDR3 nucleotides read TGCGCCAGCAGTCAAAACTCACAGAGATTGGACACTGAAGCTTTCTTT. The chain combines TRBV23-1 with TRBJ1-1; D is unresolved. TRBV23-1 is marked as an open reading frame, function uncertain. The V gene lost 2 bases and the J gene lost 3 bases, with 16 bases spanning the gap. This CDR3 is 16 amino acids long.

The chain combines TRBV14 with TRBJ1-1; D is ambiguous. Germline V gives CDR1 SGHDN, CDR2 FVKESK. With 1 base removed from V and 2 bases from J, the gap between germline ends came to 11 bases. This CDR3 contains 15 residues. The CDR3 DNA reads TGTGCCAGCAGCCAAGGAGTCGGTAGTAACACTGAAGCTTTCTTT. Residues: CASSQGVGSNTEAFF.

CDR3 DNA sequence: TGTGCCAGCAGCTCTGACTATGGCTACACCTTC. Translation gives CASSSDYGYTF. This chain connects TRBV7-9 to TRBJ1-2; D gene ambiguous. CDR1 SEHNR and CDR2 FQNEAQ come from the germline V gene (reference sequence). This CDR3 is built from 11 residues. Trimming pared 4 bases from V and 3 bases from J, leaving 3 bases between.

V and J are TRBV12-3 or TRBV12-4 and TRBJ1-1; no reliable D call. The CDR3 has 11 amino acids. Trimming stripped 6 bases from V and 5 bases from J, with 7 bases between. CDR3 nucleotide sequence: TGTGCCAGCAGCGTCAGGACTGAAGCTTTCTTT. It is translated as CASSVRTEAFF.

This chain joins TRBV5-6 and TRBJ2-5; the match to TRBD2 covers 8 bases. CDR3 length: 16 residues. CDR1 is SGHDT and CDR2 is YYEEEE in the germline V gene. The ends lost 3 bases at V and 5 bases at J; junction bases unmatched: 12. CDR3 loop: CASSSNGGAQVETQYF. CDR3 nucleotides: TGTGCCAGCAGCTCAAACGGGGGGGCTCAGGTGGAGACCCAGTACTTC.

This clone came up once. CDR3 sequence (DNA): TGTGCCAGCAGGGGGACTAGCGGGGGATACAATGAGCAGTTCTTC. It translates to CASRGTSGGYNEQFF. The V call is TRBV2, the J call TRBJ2-1; 14 bases map to TRBD2. Germline V gene data show CDR1 as SNHLY and CDR2 as FYNNEI. CDR3 length: 15 residues. The V segment lost 6 bases and the J segment 4 bases; nucleotides outside the gene matches: 2.

This clone was detected only a few times. The rearrangement joins TRBV29-1 to TRBJ2-7, with TRBD2 identical over 8 bases. In germline, CDR1 is SQVTM, CDR2 ANQGSEA. This CDR3 region has 17 residues. V gave up 4 bases and J gave up 2 bases; unmatched junction bases: 16. The CDR3 region has the DNA TGCAGCGTTGGTTACAATTCGCGTTCGGGGGGGCCCTACGAGCAGTACTTC. Translation gives CSVGYNSRSGGPYEQYF.

The chain employs TRBV21-1 and TRBJ2-7; TRBD2, the table's D call, was not compared with the DNA. TRBV21-1 is shown as a pseudogene. This CDR3 has 16 amino acids. DNA of the CDR3: TGTGCCAGCAGCAAAGATAAGGAGAGGGACTCCTACGAGCAGTACTTC. Protein product: CASSKDKERDSYEQYF.

The rearrangement joins TRBV9 to TRBJ2-5; D uncertain. Germline V gene data show CDR1 as SGDLS and CDR2 as YYNGEE. V was shortened by 4 bases and J by 1 base, with 11 bases between the two germline ends. The CDR3 contains 14 residues. DNA for the CDR3: TGTGCCAGCAGCCCGCAGGCTGCCCAAGAGACCCAGTACTTC. It yields the protein CASSPQAAQETQYF.

The chain carries TRBV28 and TRBJ2-3; D is possibly TRBD2 (5 bases). Trimming took 7 bases from V and 0 from J, leaving 11 bases between them. This CDR3 spans 14 amino acids. Germline V CDR1 and CDR2: MDHEN, SYDVKM. CDR3 nucleotide sequence: TGTGCCAGCACCCGGACTGCTAGCACAGATACGCAGTATTTT. This encodes CASTRTASTDTQYF.

This sequence joins TRBV10-3 and TRBJ2-7; possibly TRBD1 for D (5 bases). V lost 3 bases and J lost 7, with 19 bases in between. The CDR3 runs 15 residues. Germline assignment: CDR1 ENHRY and CDR2 SYGVKD. Here the CDR3 reads CAISDRQGFSEEQYF. The CDR3 DNA reads TGTGCCATCAGTGATAGGCAGGGCTTCTCCGAGGAGCAGTACTTC.

The CDR3 DNA reads TGCAGCGTTGAAGAGTTAGGGCGGGAGCCGTACAATGAGCAGTTCTTC. Amino acid sequence: CSVEELGREPYNEQFF. The gene calls are TRBV29-1 and TRBJ2-1, with 7 bases aligning to TRBD2. Losses at the gene ends were 0 bases for V and 4 bases for J; bases not matched to a gene: 9. The V gene's germline CDR1 is SQVTM and CDR2 ANQGSEA. The CDR3 totals 16 residues.

The J gene is TRBJ2-5, the V gene TRBV28; 9 nucleotides match TRBD1. Germline V gene sequence: CDR1 MDHEN, CDR2 SYDVKM. The V and J ends lost 2 bases and 1 base, in that order; junction bases with no gene match: 2. The CDR3 is 15 residues long. The CDR3 protein is CASSLRDRVQETQYF. The CDR3 coding sequence is TGTGCCAGCAGTTTAAGGGACAGGGTCCAAGAGACCCAGTACTTC.

The gene calls are TRBV6-5 and TRBJ1-2; possible D gene TRBD1, 6 bases. Trimming removed 5 bases from V and 4 bases from J, with 17 bases in between. CDR3 length equals 15 residues. The germline V gene has CDR1 MNHEY and CDR2 SVGAGI. The CDR3: CASSPYNRVSYGYTF. The DNA for the CDR3 is TGTGCCAGCAGTCCATATAACAGGGTGAGCTATGGCTACACCTTC.

The rearrangement joins TRBV27 to TRBJ2-1, with 13 bases aligning to TRBD2. The CDR3 length is 14 residues. Germline CDR1 reads MNHEY; CDR2 reads SMNVEV (reference sequence). V was clipped by 3 bases and J by 14 bases; unmatched bases: 7. CDR3 sequence reads: CASSFTSGRAGEFF. The DNA of the CDR3 is TGTGCCAGCAGTTTTACTAGCGGGAGGGCCGGGGAGTTCTTC.

The rearrangement joins TRBV9 to TRBJ1-2, with 8 positions matching TRBD1. The CDR3 runs to 15 residues. Losses at the gene ends were 2 bases for V and 5 bases for J; bases not matched to a gene: 8. Germline CDR1 and CDR2: SGDLS and YYNGEE. The CDR3 nucleotides read TGTGCCAGCAGCGTTCAAGGGACAGGACTTTATGGCTACACCTTC. Amino acids: CASSVQGTGLYGYTF.

The V gene is TRBV5-6, the J gene TRBJ2-1; D is undetermined. Germline V lookup: CDR1 SGHDT, CDR2 YYEEEE. The germline V and J ends were trimmed by 0 bases and 8 bases, with 9 bases remaining between them. The CDR3 extends over 13 amino acids. CDR3 amino acids: CASSLVPGYEQFF. The DNA of the CDR3 is TGTGCCAGCAGCTTGGTCCCCGGGTATGAGCAGTTCTTC. Full variable domain (rest looked up from reference TRBV5-6 and TRBJ2-1): DAGVTQSPTHLIKTRGQQVTLRCSPKSGHDTVSWYQQALGQGPQFIFQYYEEEERQRGNFPDRFSGHQFPNYSSELNVNALLLGDSALYLCASSLVPGYEQFFGPGTRLTVL.

The V gene is TRBV5-1, the J gene TRBJ1-2, with 7 bases fitting TRBD1. Per the germline V gene, CDR1 is SGHRS and CDR2 is YFSETQ. V was pared by 9 bases and J by 7 bases, with 12 bases of the junction left unmatched. The CDR3 contains 13 residues. DNA for the CDR3: TGCGCCACCTCCCCCGGACAGGCAGTTGGCTACACCTTC. Protein product: CATSPGQAVGYTF. The whole variable domain, filled in from reference TRBV5-1 and TRBJ1-2, reads KAGVTQTPRYLIKTRGQQVTLSCSPISGHRSVSWYQQTPGQGLQFLFEYFSETQRNKGNFPGRFSGRQFSNSRSEMNVSTLELGDSALYLCATSPGQAVGYTFGSGTRLTVV.

This chain joins TRBV7-9 and TRBJ2-7, with D tentatively TRBD2 (5 bases). This CDR3 has 14 amino acids. Per germline, CDR1 SEHNR and CDR2 FQNEAQ (reference sequence). V dropped 3 bases and J dropped 4 bases, with 13 bases sitting between them. CDR3 in amino acids: CASSFPGDPYEQYF. The CDR3, as DNA: TGTGCCAGCAGCTTCCCCGGGGATCCGTACGAGCAGTACTTC.

V gene TRBV19 combines with J gene TRBJ2-7, with TRBD2 identical over 7 bases. The CDR3 consists of 15 residues. CDR1 is LNHDA, CDR2 SQIVND, per germline (reference sequence). Unmatched junction bases numbered 8, after V lost 3 bases and J lost 3 bases. The CDR3 loop reads CASSIVASGGYEQYF. DNA for the CDR3: TGTGCCAGTAGTATCGTAGCTAGCGGTGGCTACGAGCAGTACTTC.

The rearrangement uses TRBV15 and TRBJ2-7; D is perhaps TRBD1 (5 bases). The germline V gene encodes CDR1 LNHNV and CDR2 YYDKDF (reference sequence). V lost 3 bases and J 0 bases, leaving 6 bases between the germline ends. The CDR3 consists of 13 residues. The CDR3 is CATSRDNSYEQYF. The CDR3 coding sequence is TGTGCCACCAGCAGGGACAACTCCTACGAGCAGTACTTC.

This clone was counted a single time. This chain connects TRBV3-1 (or the pseudogene TRBV3-2) to TRBJ2-5; 12 bases line up with TRBD1. V lost 4 bases, J lost 0 bases, and 9 bases stayed unmatched. Germline CDR1 LGHDT, CDR2 YNNKEL (reference sequence). CDR3 length: 18 residues. CDR3 DNA sequence: TGTGCCAGCAGCCCGGGGACAGGGGGCGTCGCCCACCAAGAGACCCAGTACTTC. Translated, it gives CASSPGTGGVAHQETQYF.

The V and J genes are TRBV11-3 and TRBJ2-7; D is possibly TRBD2 (5 bases). The length of the CDR3 is 14 residues. The germline V gene encodes CDR1 SGHNT and CDR2 YENEEA. Trimming removed 1 base from V and 7 bases from J, with 14 bases in between. CDR3 region: CASSLGTGIGEQYF. In DNA form, the CDR3 reads TGTGCCAGCAGCTTAGGGACTGGGATCGGGGAGCAGTACTTC.

This clone was observed once. This chain joins TRBV21-1 and TRBJ2-1; the table's D call of TRBD1 was not tested on the DNA. TRBV21-1 is an annotated pseudogene. This CDR3 contains 17 residues. The CDR3 nucleotides read TGTGCCAGCTTCAATCCGGGACAGATCCTTTCCTACAATGAGCAGTTCTTC. It encodes CASFNPGQILSYNEQFF.

This chain joins TRBV27 and TRBJ2-1; a possible D gene is TRBD2 (7 bases). Germline V gene sequence: CDR1 MNHEY, CDR2 SMNVEV (reference sequence). The CDR3 has 15 residues. The V end was cut by 7 bases, the J end by 7 bases, with 20 bases between. CDR3 DNA sequence: TGTGCCAGCACTCGGGCGGGGGCCCTCGCGAATGAGCAGTTCTTC. Translation gives CASTRAGALANEQFF.

As for this clone: The sample contains more than one DNA sequence encoding this CDR3. The genes are TRBV12-3 or TRBV12-4 and TRBJ1-1, with TRBD1 as a possible D gene (5 bases). This CDR3 has 13 amino acids. V was trimmed by 2 bases and J by 1 base, leaving 5 bases between them. The CDR3 DNA sequence: TGTGCCAGCAGTTTACAGGGGAACACTGAAGCTTTCTTT. This encodes CASSLQGNTEAFF.

The table lists this clone with a few counts. The chain carries TRBV11-2 and TRBJ1-2; TRBD1 matches at 8 bases. Losses at the gene ends were 4 bases for V and 8 bases for J; bases not matched to a gene: 6. This CDR3 contains 13 residues. Germline CDR1 reads SGHAT; CDR2 reads FQNNGV. Here the CDR3 DNA reads TGTGCCAGCAGCTCAGGACAGGGCCAAGGCTACACCTTC. It codes for CASSSGQGQGYTF.

This chain joins TRBV19 and TRBJ1-1; 8 bases fit TRBD1. This CDR3 region has 14 residues. Germline V gene sequence: CDR1 LNHDA, CDR2 SQIVND (reference sequence). Trimming removed 3 bases from V and 6 bases from J; junction bases left unmatched: 6. The CDR3 DNA is TGTGCCAGTAGTATTCAGGGGGCGTCCCCTGAAGCTTTCTTT. Its protein is CASSIQGASPEAFF. Drawing the rest from reference TRBV19 and TRBJ1-1, the complete variable domain is DGGITQSPKYLFRKEGQNVTLSCEQNLNHDAMYWYRQDPGQGLRLIYYSQIVNDFQKGDIAEGYSVSREKKESFPLTVTSAQKNPTAFYLCASSIQGASPEAFFGQGTRLTVV.

V usage is TRBV9 and J usage is TRBJ2-6; 7 bases line up with TRBD1. Germline V gene lookup returns CDR1 SGDLS and CDR2 YYNGEE. V dropped 2 bases and J dropped 0; count of bases not matched to a gene: 20. The CDR3 totals 22 residues. CDR3 sequence (DNA): TGTGCCAGCAGCGTCAGTGGGAAAGATTGGGACAGCCAAACCTCTGGGGCCAACGTCCTGACTTTC. Translation: CASSVSGKDWDSQTSGANVLTF. Filled out from reference TRBV9 and TRBJ2-6, the complete variable domain reads DSGVTQTPKHLITATGQRVTLRCSPRSGDLSVYWYQQSLDQGLQFLIQYYNGEERAKGNILERFSAQQFPDLHSELNLSSLELGDSALYFCASSVSGKDWDSQTSGANVLTFGAGSRLTVL.

V gene TRBV6-6 combines with J gene TRBJ2-4; the match to TRBD2 covers 11 bases. This CDR3 has 18 amino acids. J lost 0 bases, V lost 5 bases, and 9 bases had no gene match. Germline CDR1 MNHNY, CDR2 SVGAGI (reference sequence). In DNA form, the CDR3 reads TGTGCCAGCAGTCCGGGACTAGCGGAATCATTAGCCAAAAACATTCAGTACTTC. Its protein is CASSPGLAESLAKNIQYF.